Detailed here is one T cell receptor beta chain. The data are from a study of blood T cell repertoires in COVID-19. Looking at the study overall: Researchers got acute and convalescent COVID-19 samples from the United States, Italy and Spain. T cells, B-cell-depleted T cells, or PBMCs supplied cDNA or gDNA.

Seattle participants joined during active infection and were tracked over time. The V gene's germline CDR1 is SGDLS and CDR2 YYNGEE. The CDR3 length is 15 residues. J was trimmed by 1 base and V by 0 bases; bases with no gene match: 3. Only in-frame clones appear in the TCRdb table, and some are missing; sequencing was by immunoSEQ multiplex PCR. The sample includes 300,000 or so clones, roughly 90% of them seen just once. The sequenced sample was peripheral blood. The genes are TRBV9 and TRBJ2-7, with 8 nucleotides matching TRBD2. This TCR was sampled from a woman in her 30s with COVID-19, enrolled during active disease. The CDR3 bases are TGTGCCAGCAGCGTAGGACCGGGAGGGTCCTACGAGCAGTACTTC. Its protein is CASSVGPGGSYEQYF.